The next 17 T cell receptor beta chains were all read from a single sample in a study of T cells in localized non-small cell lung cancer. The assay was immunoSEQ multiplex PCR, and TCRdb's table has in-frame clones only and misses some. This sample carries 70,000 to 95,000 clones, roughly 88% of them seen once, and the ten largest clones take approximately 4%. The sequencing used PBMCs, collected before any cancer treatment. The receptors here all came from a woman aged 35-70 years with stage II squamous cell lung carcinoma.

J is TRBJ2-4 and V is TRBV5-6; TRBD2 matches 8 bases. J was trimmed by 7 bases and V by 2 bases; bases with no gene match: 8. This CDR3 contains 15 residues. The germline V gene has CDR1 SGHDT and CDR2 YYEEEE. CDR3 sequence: CASSFIVAGTNIQYF. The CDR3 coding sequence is TGTGCCAGCAGCTTCATTGTAGCGGGAACGAACATTCAGTACTTC.

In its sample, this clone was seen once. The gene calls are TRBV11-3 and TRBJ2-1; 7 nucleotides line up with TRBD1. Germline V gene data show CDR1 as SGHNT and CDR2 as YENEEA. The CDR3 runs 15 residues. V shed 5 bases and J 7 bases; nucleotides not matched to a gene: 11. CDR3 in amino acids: CASSIGQVTRNEQFF. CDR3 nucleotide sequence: TGTGCCAGCAGCATCGGACAGGTGACGAGGAATGAGCAGTTCTTC.

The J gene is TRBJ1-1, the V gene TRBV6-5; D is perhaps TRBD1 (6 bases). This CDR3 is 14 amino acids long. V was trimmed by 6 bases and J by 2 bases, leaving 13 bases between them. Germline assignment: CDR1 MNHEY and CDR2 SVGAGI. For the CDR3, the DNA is TGTGCCAGCAGGGAGACAGGTCCCAACACTGAAGCTTTCTTT. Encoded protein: CASRETGPNTEAFF.

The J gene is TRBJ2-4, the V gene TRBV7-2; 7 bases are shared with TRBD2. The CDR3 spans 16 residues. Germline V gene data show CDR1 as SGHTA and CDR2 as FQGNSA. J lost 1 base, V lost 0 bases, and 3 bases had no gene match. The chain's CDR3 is CASSLAAGVAKNIQYF. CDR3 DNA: TGTGCCAGCAGCTTAGCGGCGGGAGTGGCCAAAAACATTCAGTACTTC.

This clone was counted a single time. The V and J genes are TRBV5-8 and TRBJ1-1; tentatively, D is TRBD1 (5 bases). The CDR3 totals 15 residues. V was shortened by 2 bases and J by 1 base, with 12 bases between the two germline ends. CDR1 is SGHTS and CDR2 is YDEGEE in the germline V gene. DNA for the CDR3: TGTGCCAGCAGCTTCGTGACAGTAACGAACACTGAAGCTTTCTTT. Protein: CASSFVTVTNTEAFF. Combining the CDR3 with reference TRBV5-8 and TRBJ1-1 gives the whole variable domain EAGVTQSPTHLIKTRGQQATLRCSPISGHTSVYWYQQALGLGLQFLLWYDEGEERNRGNFPPRFSGRQFPNYSSELNVNALELEDSALYLCASSFVTVTNTEAFFGQGTRLTVV.

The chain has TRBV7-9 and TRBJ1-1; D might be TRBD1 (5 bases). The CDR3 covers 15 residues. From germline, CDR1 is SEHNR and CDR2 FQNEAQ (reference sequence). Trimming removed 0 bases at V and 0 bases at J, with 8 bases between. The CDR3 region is CASSLAQGVNTEAFF. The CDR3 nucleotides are TGTGCCAGCAGCTTAGCCCAGGGCGTGAACACTGAAGCTTTCTTT.

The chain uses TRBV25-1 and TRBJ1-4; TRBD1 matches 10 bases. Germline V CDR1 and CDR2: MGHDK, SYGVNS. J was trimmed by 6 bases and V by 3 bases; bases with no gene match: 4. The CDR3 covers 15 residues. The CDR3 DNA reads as TGTGCCAGCAGTGATCCCGGGACAGGGGATGAAAAACTGTTTTTT. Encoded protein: CASSDPGTGDEKLFF.

CDR3 nucleotide sequence: TGTGCCAGCAGTTTTAAGCGGGGGAATGAGCAGTTCTTC. This translates into CASSFKRGNEQFF. The rearrangement links TRBV27 to TRBJ2-1, with 8 bases lining up with TRBD2. With V trimmed by 3 bases and J by 7 bases, 2 bases remained unmatched. The CDR3 consists of 13 residues. CDR1 is MNHEY and CDR2 is SMNVEV in the germline V gene (reference sequence).

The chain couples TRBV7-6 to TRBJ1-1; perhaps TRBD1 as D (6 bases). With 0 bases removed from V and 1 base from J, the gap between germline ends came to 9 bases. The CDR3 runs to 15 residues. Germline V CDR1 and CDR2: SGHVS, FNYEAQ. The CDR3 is CASSLAQGPNTEAFF. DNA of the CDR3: TGTGCCAGCAGCTTAGCCCAGGGGCCGAACACTGAAGCTTTCTTT.

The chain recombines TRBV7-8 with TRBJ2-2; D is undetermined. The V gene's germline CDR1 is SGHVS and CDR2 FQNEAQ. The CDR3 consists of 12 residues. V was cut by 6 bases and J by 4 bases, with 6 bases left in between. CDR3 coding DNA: TGTGCCAGCAGTAGTGGCACCGGGGAGCTGTTTTTT. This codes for CASSSGTGELFF.

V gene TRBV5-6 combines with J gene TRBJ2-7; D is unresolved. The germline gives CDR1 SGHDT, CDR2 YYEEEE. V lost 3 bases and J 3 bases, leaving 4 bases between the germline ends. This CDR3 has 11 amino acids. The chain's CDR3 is CASSSVYEQYF. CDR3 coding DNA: TGTGCCAGCAGCTCGGTCTACGAGCAGTACTTC. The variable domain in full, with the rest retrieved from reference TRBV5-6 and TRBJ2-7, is DAGVTQSPTHLIKTRGQQVTLRCSPKSGHDTVSWYQQALGQGPQFIFQYYEEEERQRGNFPDRFSGHQFPNYSSELNVNALLLGDSALYLCASSSVYEQYFGPGTRLTVT.

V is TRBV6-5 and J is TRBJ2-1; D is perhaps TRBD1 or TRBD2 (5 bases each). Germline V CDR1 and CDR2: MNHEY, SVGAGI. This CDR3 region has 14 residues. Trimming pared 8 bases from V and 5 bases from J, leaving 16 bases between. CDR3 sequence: CASGSGRQNNEQFF. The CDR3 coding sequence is TGTGCCAGCGGATCGGGACGCCAGAACAATGAGCAGTTCTTC.

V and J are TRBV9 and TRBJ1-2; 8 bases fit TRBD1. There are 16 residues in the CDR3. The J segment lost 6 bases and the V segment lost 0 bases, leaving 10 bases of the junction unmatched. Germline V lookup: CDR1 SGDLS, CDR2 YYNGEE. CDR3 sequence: CASSVALGQGLDGYTF. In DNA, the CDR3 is TGTGCCAGCAGCGTAGCTCTAGGACAGGGCTTGGATGGCTACACCTTC.

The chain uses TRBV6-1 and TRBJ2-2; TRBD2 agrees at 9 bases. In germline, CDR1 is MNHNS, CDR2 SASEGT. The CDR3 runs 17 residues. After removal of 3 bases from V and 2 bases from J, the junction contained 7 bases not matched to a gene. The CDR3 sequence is CASSDGGRAPNTGELFF. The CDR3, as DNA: TGTGCCAGCAGTGATGGCGGGAGGGCCCCAAACACCGGGGAGCTGTTTTTT.

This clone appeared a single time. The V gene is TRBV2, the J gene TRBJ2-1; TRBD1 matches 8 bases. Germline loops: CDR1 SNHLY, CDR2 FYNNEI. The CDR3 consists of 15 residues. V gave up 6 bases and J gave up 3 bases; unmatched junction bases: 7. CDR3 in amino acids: CASRIQGGVYNEQFF. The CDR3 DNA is TGTGCCAGCAGAATACAGGGGGGAGTCTACAATGAGCAGTTCTTC.

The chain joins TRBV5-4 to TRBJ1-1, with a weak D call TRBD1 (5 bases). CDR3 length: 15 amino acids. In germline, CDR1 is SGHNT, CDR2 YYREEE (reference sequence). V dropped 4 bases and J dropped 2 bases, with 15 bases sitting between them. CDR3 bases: TGTGCCAGCAGCCGGACGGGACGGACCAACACTGAAGCTTTCTTT. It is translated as CASSRTGRTNTEAFF.

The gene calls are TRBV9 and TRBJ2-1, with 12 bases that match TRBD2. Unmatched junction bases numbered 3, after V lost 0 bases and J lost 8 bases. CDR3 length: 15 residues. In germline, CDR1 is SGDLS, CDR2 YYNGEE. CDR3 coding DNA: TGTGCCAGCAGCGTAGGACTAGCGGGGGATGATGAGCAGTTCTTC. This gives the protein CASSVGLAGDDEQFF.